One sample yielded the 24 T cell receptor beta chains listed below, sequenced in a study of blood T cells in healthy people across ages. It was with a sample-barcoded 5' primer and a J-beta primer mix that a second PCR of about 7 to 12 cycles was run. TCRdb analysed the 5' RACE reads with MiXCR anew, one entry per CDR3 protein. The table records more than 1 million distinct CDR3 sequences, roughly 45% of them present only once. Material for sequencing was blood. The receptors stem from an older woman in good health.

There are many counts of this clonotype. The genes are TRBV25-1 and TRBJ1-6; tentatively, D is TRBD1 (5 bases). The CDR3 runs 15 residues. CDR1 and CDR2 from the germline V gene are MGHDK and SYGVNS. V was trimmed by 3 bases and J by 6 bases, leaving 12 bases between them. In DNA, the CDR3 is TGTGCCAGCAGTGAGGGACCCCGGGTTAATTCACCCCTCCACTTT. Protein: CASSEGPRVNSPLHF.

The chain uses TRBV2 and TRBJ2-1, with a weak D call TRBD1 (8 bases). The CDR3 runs 15 residues. Germline CDR1 is SNHLY and CDR2 is FYNNEI. V was clipped by 7 bases and J by 3 bases, with 16 bases between them. CDR3 region: CASKQGASGYNEQFF. CDR3 DNA sequence: TGTGCCAGCAAGCAGGGGGCTAGCGGCTACAATGAGCAGTTCTTC. Drawing the rest from reference TRBV2 and TRBJ2-1, the complete variable domain is EPEVTQTPSHQVTQMGQEVILRCVPISNHLYFYWYRQILGQKVEFLVSFYNNEISEKSEIFDDQFSVERPDGSNFTLKIRSTKLEDSAMYFCASKQGASGYNEQFFGPGTRLTVL.

The chain recombines TRBV27 with TRBJ2-5, with 11 bases lining up with TRBD2. Trimming at V came to 4 bases and at J to 4 bases, leaving 2 bases not matched to a gene. Germline lookup yields CDR1 MNHEY and CDR2 SMNVEV (reference sequence). The CDR3 runs 14 residues. The CDR3 DNA follows: TGTGCCAGCAGTTCTAGCGGGAGGCGAGAGACCCAGTACTTC. Its protein product is CASSSSGRRETQYF.

This sequence joins TRBV3-1 and TRBJ2-1; D remains unclear. The germline V gene has CDR1 LGHDT and CDR2 YNNKEL (reference sequence). CDR3 length: 14 residues. V dropped 0 bases and J dropped 7 bases, with 10 bases sitting between them. The CDR3 region has the DNA TGTGCCAGCAGCCAAGATCCTCTAAGTAATGAGCAGTTCTTC. Protein: CASSQDPLSNEQFF.

The V and J genes are TRBV2 and TRBJ2-7, with 9 bases aligning to TRBD2. This CDR3 comprises 16 residues. Germline V gives CDR1 SNHLY, CDR2 FYNNEI. Trimming cost V 7 bases and J 3 bases; bases outside gene matches: 13. CDR3 DNA: TGTGCCAGCAACAAAGCGAGCGGGGGGATGAACTACGAGCAGTACTTC. Amino acids: CASNKASGGMNYEQYF.

This clonotype came up many times. The chain links TRBV18 to TRBJ1-4; D gene uncertain. Germline values: CDR1 KGHSH, CDR2 LQKENI. V shed 6 bases and J shed 7 bases, with 15 bases lying between them. This CDR3 region has 14 residues. The CDR3 nucleotides are TGTGCCAGCTCCGGTCCAGCGGAGGGTGAAAAACTGTTTTTT. It is translated as CASSGPAEGEKLFF. Drawing the rest from reference TRBV18 and TRBJ1-4, the complete variable domain is NAGVMQNPRHLVRRRGQEARLRCSPMKGHSHVYWYRQLPEEGLKFMVYLQKENIIDESGMPKERFSAEFPKEGPSILRIQQVVRGDSAAYFCASSGPAEGEKLFFGSGTQLSVL.

This clonotype was recorded a few times. The chain has TRBV5-1 and TRBJ2-7, with D unclear. This CDR3 has 15 residues. V lost 0 bases, J lost 0 bases, and 10 bases lay in between. The germline V gene has CDR1 SGHRS and CDR2 YFSETQ. The CDR3 DNA sequence: TGCGCCAGCAGCTTGGTCAACATACGCTCCTACGAGCAGTACTTC. Translated: CASSLVNIRSYEQYF.

The genes are TRBV20-1 and TRBJ2-1; 11 nucleotides line up with TRBD2. The DNA end lines up better with TRBJ2-7; the J call may be wrong. The CDR3 runs to 15 residues. Germline V gives CDR1 DFQATT, CDR2 SNEGSKA (reference sequence). The CDR3 loop reads CSARAIAGGIDEQYF. The CDR3 DNA sequence: TGCAGTGCTAGAGCGATAGCGGGAGGGATAGACGAGCAGTACTTC.

As for this clonotype: Since a much larger clone is just one base distant, this may be a read error. The CDR3 DNA reads as TGCAGCGTTGGCGGGCCTAGCGGGACCACTCGGGATGAGCAGTTCTTC. Translated, it gives CSVGGPSGTTRDEQFF. V and J are TRBV29-1 and TRBJ2-1, with 9 bases that match TRBD2. The CDR3 covers 16 residues. Unmatched junction bases numbered 15, after V lost 4 bases and J lost 8 bases. Germline V CDR1 and CDR2: SQVTM, ANQGSEA.

The gene calls are TRBV20-1 and TRBJ2-1; 9 nucleotides align to TRBD1. This CDR3 has 16 residues. From germline, CDR1 is DFQATT and CDR2 SNEGSKA (reference sequence). The V and J ends lost 6 bases and 3 bases, in that order; junction bases with no gene match: 12. Written as DNA, the CDR3 is TGCAGTGCCGAGGGCGTGGACAGGGGATACTACAATGAGCAGTTCTTC. This encodes CSAEGVDRGYYNEQFF.

The chain has TRBV6-6 and TRBJ1-1; TRBD1 might be the D (5 bases). This CDR3 has 13 amino acids. CDR1 and CDR2 (germline): MNHNY, SVGAGI (reference sequence). Trimming stripped 7 bases from V and 5 bases from J, with 14 bases between. In DNA form, the CDR3 reads TGTGCCAGCAAGGCGGGGCGAGAGACTGAAGCTTTCTTT. Protein sequence: CASKAGRETEAFF.

Details on this clonotype: At one end, the junction sequence differs from germline, possibly due to a read error. The CDR3 nucleotides are TGTGCTAGCAGCCTAACAATCGGGTCCTACGAGCAGTACTTC. Its protein is CASSLTIGSYEQYF. This sequence joins TRBV7-7 and TRBJ2-7; D call uncertain. Looked up from germline, CDR1 is SSHAT and CDR2 is FNYEAQ (reference sequence). This CDR3 has 14 residues. Full variable domain (missing parts from reference TRBV7-7 and TRBJ2-7): GAGVSQSPRYKVTKRGQDVTLRCDPISSHATLYWYQQALGQGPEFLTYFNYEAQPDKSGLPSDRFSAERPEGSISTLTIQRTEQRDSAMYRCASSLTIGSYEQYFGPGTRLTVT.

A remark on this clonotype: A single base separates this from a much larger clone, so it may be a read error. The chain carries TRBV29-1 and TRBJ2-3; 8 bases map to TRBD2. The CDR3 spans 12 residues. The trim removed 5 bases at V and 4 bases at J, leaving 2 bases unmatched. Germline V gene data show CDR1 as SQVTM and CDR2 as ANQGSEA. The CDR3 bases are TGCAGCGTTAGCGGGGGCGCAGATACGCAGTATTTT. Translation: CSVSGGADTQYF.

This clonotype has just a few counts. This chain connects TRBV2 to TRBJ2-4, with a possible D match to TRBD1 (6 bases). CDR3 size: 15 residues. V was shortened by 3 bases and J by 3 bases, with 12 bases between the two germline ends. Germline CDR1 SNHLY, CDR2 FYNNEI. CDR3 amino acids: CASSDQQGVKNIQYF. CDR3 nucleotides: TGTGCCAGCAGTGATCAACAGGGAGTCAAAAACATTCAGTACTTC. Filled out from reference TRBV2 and TRBJ2-4, the complete variable domain reads EPEVTQTPSHQVTQMGQEVILRCVPISNHLYFYWYRQILGQKVEFLVSFYNNEISEKSEIFDDQFSVERPDGSNFTLKIRSTKLEDSAMYFCASSDQQGVKNIQYFGAGTRLSVL.

CDR3 sequence reads: CASSYRPRDSYGYTF. CDR3 DNA: TGTGCCAGCAGTTACCGCCCCCGGGACAGCTATGGCTACACCTTC. This chain links TRBV6-6 with TRBJ1-2; 7 positions match TRBD1. The CDR3 is 15 amino acids. Trimming removed 2 bases from V and 4 bases from J; junction bases left unmatched: 7. Per germline, CDR1 MNHNY and CDR2 SVGAGI (reference sequence).

The V and J genes are TRBV19 and TRBJ2-1; 13 positions match TRBD2. This CDR3 is 15 amino acids long. V was clipped by 1 base and J by 6 bases; unmatched bases: 0. CDR1 and CDR2 (germline): LNHDA, SQIVND (reference sequence). This CDR3 is CASSIGLAGGNEQFF. The DNA for the CDR3 is TGTGCCAGTAGTATAGGACTAGCGGGAGGCAATGAGCAGTTCTTC.

This clonotype appeared a few times. The V call is TRBV29-1, the J call TRBJ2-1; 9 bases are a match to TRBD1. Germline CDR1 SQVTM, CDR2 ANQGSEA. V shed 1 base, J shed 1 base, and the junction held 5 bases outside the gene matches. The CDR3 spans 16 residues. CDR3 DNA sequence: TGCAGCGTTGAAGCCCCCGGGACAGGGTCCTACAATGAGCAGTTCTTC. Its protein is CSVEAPGTGSYNEQFF.

The chain recombines TRBV5-1 with TRBJ1-1; D possibly corresponds to TRBD1 (5 bases). The CDR3 has 14 amino acids. Germline CDR1 and CDR2: SGHRS and YFSETQ. The V gene lost 5 bases and the J gene lost 2 bases, with 13 bases spanning the gap. DNA for the CDR3: TGCGCCAGCAGTGTAGAGGACACCAACACTGAAGCTTTCTTT. Its protein is CASSVEDTNTEAFF.

The sample holds many counts of this clonotype. One junction end disagrees with the germline gene, perhaps due to a read error. The chain carries TRBV27 and TRBJ2-7; D remains unclear. Germline V gives CDR1 MNHEY, CDR2 SMNVEV (reference sequence). CDR3 length: 12 residues. CDR3 DNA: TGCGCCAGCAGCCCGGGTTTTTACGAGCAGTACTTC. Its translation: CASSPGFYEQYF.

This clonotype was seen a few times. The rearrangement links TRBV20-1 to TRBJ2-3, with 8 bases that match TRBD2. CDR1 DFQATT and CDR2 SNEGSKA come from the germline V gene (reference sequence). With V trimmed by 6 bases and J by 1 base, 9 bases remained unmatched. The CDR3 covers 15 residues. The CDR3 reads CSAKAGGVGTDTQYF. The CDR3, as DNA: TGCAGTGCCAAGGCCGGGGGGGTCGGCACAGATACGCAGTATTTT.

To note about this clonotype: Likely a read error: the CDR3 ends without its conserved phenylalanine or tryptophan. The chain recombines TRBV6-6 with TRBJ1-4, with 8 bases fitting TRBD1. Trimming removed 7 bases from V and 4 bases from J; junction bases left unmatched: 11. The CDR3 runs 16 residues. Germline values: CDR1 MNHNY, CDR2 SVGAGI (reference sequence). DNA of the CDR3: TGTGCCAGCACTCCAATTCAGGGGGCGGTTAATGAAAAACTGTTTTAT. The encoded protein is CASTPIQGAVNEKLFY.

This clonotype was picked up a small number of times. V gene TRBV13 combines with J gene TRBJ2-1; weak D call: TRBD2 (6 bases). The germline V and J ends were trimmed by 5 bases and 8 bases, with 19 bases remaining between them. This CDR3 spans 15 amino acids. Looked up from germline, CDR1 is PRHDT and CDR2 is FYEKMQ (reference sequence). CDR3 sequence: CASSHSRDSGYEQFF. CDR3 in DNA: TGTGCCAGCAGCCATTCCCGGGACTCTGGGTATGAGCAGTTCTTC.

This clonotype has only a few counts. The rearrangement uses TRBV5-1 and TRBJ2-3, with unresolved D. This CDR3 has 13 residues. Per the germline V gene, CDR1 is SGHRS and CDR2 is YFSETQ. Trimming removed 4 bases from V and 4 bases from J, with 10 bases in between. CDR3 DNA sequence: TGCGCCAGCAGCGGTTTAGAGGCAGATACGCAGTATTTT. It translates to CASSGLEADTQYF.

This chain connects TRBV7-2 to TRBJ1-4, with 10 bases identical to TRBD1. The CDR3 is 16 residues long. V was pared by 4 bases and J by 5 bases, with 7 bases of the junction left unmatched. Looked up from germline, CDR1 is SGHTA and CDR2 is FQGNSA. The DNA of the CDR3 is TGTGCCAGCAGCTCTGGCCCGGGACAGGGGAATGAAAAACTGTTTTTT. This codes for CASSSGPGQGNEKLFF.